One sample yielded the 15 T cell receptor beta chains listed below, sequenced in a study of blood T cell repertoires in COVID-19. Using immunoSEQ multiplex PCR, the repertoire was profiled, and TCRdb retains in-frame clones only, with some absent. The sample consists of around 100,000 clones, about 85% of them appearing once. Sequences were obtained from peripheral blood. The receptors stem from a middle-aged man with acute or convalescent COVID-19.

The rearrangement uses TRBV2 and TRBJ1-5; D not certain. V lost 6 bases and J 0 bases, leaving 12 bases between the germline ends. Germline assignment: CDR1 SNHLY and CDR2 FYNNEI. This CDR3 contains 15 residues. DNA for the CDR3: TGTGCCAGCAGGGAGAACGGCTATAGCAATCAGCCCCAGCATTTT. Translation gives CASRENGYSNQPQHF.

The chain combines TRBV15 with TRBJ2-2, with 8 bases identical to TRBD2. The germline gives CDR1 LNHNV, CDR2 YYDKDF (reference sequence). The trim removed 8 bases at V and 3 bases at J, leaving 8 bases unmatched. The CDR3 is 15 amino acids. The CDR3 spells CATLSRGGYTGELFF. The CDR3 DNA follows: TGTGCCACCCTGTCTCGGGGGGGGTACACCGGGGAGCTGTTTTTT.

The rearrangement joins TRBV2 to TRBJ2-7, with 7 bases aligning to TRBD2. Germline CDR1 SNHLY, CDR2 FYNNEI. The CDR3 covers 15 residues. Germline trimming cut 1 base from V and 1 base from J; bases unmatched to any gene: 4. CDR3 sequence: CASSEGGGMSYEQYF. The DNA for the CDR3 is TGTGCCAGCAGTGAAGGGGGGGGAATGTCCTACGAGCAGTACTTC.

This clone was seen a few times. The chain is built from TRBV4-3 and TRBJ2-3; 7 bases are shared with TRBD2. Per the germline V gene, CDR1 is LGHNA and CDR2 is YSLEER. This CDR3 is 16 amino acids long. Trimming removed 0 bases from V and 1 base from J; junction bases left unmatched: 4. The CDR3 bases are TGCGCCAGCAGCCAAGACCCGACTAGCCGCACAGATACGCAGTATTTT. It yields the protein CASSQDPTSRTDTQYF.

This chain uses TRBV20-1 with TRBJ2-7; the D gene is possibly TRBD2 (5 bases). The CDR3 is 10 amino acids. Germline CDR1 is DFQATT and CDR2 is SNEGSKA (reference sequence). Between the trimmed V and J ends, which lost 6 bases and 8 bases, there was a span of 11 bases. In DNA form, the CDR3 reads TGCAGTGCGTTTTACGGGAAGCAGTACTTC. Translation gives CSAFYGKQYF.

This clone was seen a single time. V usage is TRBV19 and J usage is TRBJ2-1, with TRBD1 matching over 8 bases. The ends lost 4 bases at V and 10 bases at J; junction bases unmatched: 9. CDR1 LNHDA and CDR2 SQIVND come from the germline V gene (reference sequence). This CDR3 has 14 amino acids. In nucleotides, the CDR3 is TGTGCCAGTAGTACCCGACAGGGGCGAGACGAGCAGTTCTTC. Translated, it gives CASSTRQGRDEQFF.

This clone appeared a few times. V is TRBV5-6 and J is TRBJ2-3, with 11 positions matching TRBD1. Germline assignment: CDR1 SGHDT and CDR2 YYEEEE. This CDR3 spans 16 amino acids. With 4 bases clipped from V and 5 bases from J, the junction kept 9 bases outside the gene matches. CDR3 DNA: TGTGCCAGCAGCAGGTGGACAGGGGGCGAGATAGATACGCAGTATTTT. It specifies CASSRWTGGEIDTQYF.

This rearrangement joins TRBV6-5 to TRBJ2-1; D gene ambiguous. Per the germline V gene, CDR1 is MNHEY and CDR2 is SVGAGI. This CDR3 has 11 residues. V lost 8 bases and J 5 bases, leaving 7 bases between the germline ends. This CDR3 reads CASEVNNEQFF. The CDR3 DNA reads as TGTGCCAGCGAGGTAAACAATGAGCAGTTCTTC.

In its sample, this clone was seen a few times. The chain links TRBV28 to TRBJ2-1, with 14 bases lining up with TRBD2. Germline V CDR1 and CDR2: MDHEN, SYDVKM. The CDR3 totals 20 residues. V was pared by 2 bases and J by 2 bases, with 11 bases of the junction left unmatched. The CDR3 region is CASSLPPTSGRARTYNEQFF. CDR3 bases: TGTGCCAGCAGTTTACCCCCGACTAGCGGGAGGGCCAGGACCTACAATGAGCAGTTCTTC.

This clone appeared a few times. This chain uses TRBV9 with TRBJ2-2, with D possibly being TRBD1 (6 bases). Germline V CDR1 and CDR2: SGDLS, YYNGEE. V was trimmed by 4 bases and J by 6 bases, leaving 16 bases between them. This CDR3 contains 15 residues. The CDR3 protein is CASSSQGSSAGELFF. CDR3 DNA sequence: TGTGCCAGCAGCTCACAGGGCTCCAGTGCCGGGGAGCTGTTTTTT.

The chain recombines TRBV7-8 with TRBJ2-3, with a weak D call TRBD1 (5 bases). Germline V gene data show CDR1 as SGHVS and CDR2 as FQNEAQ. V was cut by 3 bases and J by 6 bases, with 10 bases left in between. The CDR3 length is 13 residues. The CDR3 DNA reads as TGTGCCAGCAGCTTTCCAGGGCTGGATACGCAGTATTTT. This codes for CASSFPGLDTQYF.

The chain has TRBV9 and TRBJ2-3, with 11 nucleotides matching TRBD1. There are 18 residues in the CDR3. Germline-derived CDR1 and CDR2 are SGDLS and YYNGEE. J gave up 4 bases and V 1 base, and 11 bases lay outside the gene matches. CDR3 protein: CASSVKVGQGAGADTQYF. The CDR3 DNA sequence: TGTGCCAGCAGCGTAAAAGTAGGACAGGGGGCAGGTGCAGATACGCAGTATTTT.

This clone appeared once. The rearrangement uses TRBV19 and TRBJ1-2; 8 bases map to TRBD1. The junction had 7 bases not matched to a gene; V was cut back by 6 bases and J by 4 bases. This CDR3 is 14 amino acids long. Germline assignment: CDR1 LNHDA and CDR2 SQIVND (reference sequence). DNA of the CDR3: TGTGCCAGTAGGGACAGGGACGGAAGCTATGGCTACACCTTC. This sequence encodes CASRDRDGSYGYTF.

CDR3 sequence: CASSGPNRRTEAFF. Here the CDR3 DNA reads TGTGCCAGCAGTGGTCCCAATCGGAGGACTGAAGCTTTCTTT. This chain joins TRBV6-2 or TRBV6-3 and TRBJ1-1; D gene unclear. The CDR3 covers 14 residues. Germline V CDR1 and CDR2: MNHEY, SVGEGT. The V gene lost 5 bases and the J gene lost 5 bases, with 15 bases spanning the gap.

This clone has at least ten counts. V usage is TRBV7-9 and J usage is TRBJ2-3; TRBD1 aligns across 8 bases. V was pared by 6 bases and J by 2 bases, with 7 bases of the junction left unmatched. The CDR3 consists of 15 residues. Germline CDR1 is SEHNR and CDR2 is FQNEAQ (reference sequence). CDR3 amino acids: CASRKDRGHTDTQYF. CDR3 nucleotides: TGTGCCAGCAGGAAAGACAGGGGTCACACAGATACGCAGTATTTT.